This entry lists 15 T cell receptor beta chains sequenced from one sample in a study of T cell repertoires in cytomegalovirus infection. Their target antigens are unknown. TCRdb analysed the reads with MiXCR anew, one entry per CDR3 protein. The table includes 110,000 or so distinct CDR3 sequences, more than 30% detected once. The sample here was CD8+ T cells from cultured PBMCs, taken from culture after CMV antigen stimulation. All receptors come from a human donor in good health (CMV status not recorded). Some clones in this sample may be carry-over from other donors' samples.

J is TRBJ2-3 and V is TRBV3-1; D possibly corresponds to TRBD1 (6 bases). The length of the CDR3 is 15 residues. V shed 1 base and J shed 2 bases, with 10 bases lying between them. CDR1 and CDR2 (germline): LGHDT, YNNKEL (reference sequence). The CDR3 loop is CASSQGGQNTDTQYF. As DNA, the CDR3 is TGTGCCAGCAGCCAAGGGGGACAAAACACAGATACGCAGTATTTT.

This clonotype appeared many times. The V gene is TRBV4-2, the J gene TRBJ2-3; 7 bases match TRBD1. Trimming removed 5 bases from V and 0 bases from J; junction bases left unmatched: 14. Germline CDR1 LGHNA, CDR2 YNFKEQ. The CDR3 is 18 residues long. The CDR3 protein is CASSEELQGTVSTDTQYF. CDR3 coding DNA: TGTGCCAGCAGCGAGGAGCTACAGGGGACGGTTAGCACAGATACGCAGTATTTT.

Notes on this clonotype: This may arise from a read error, as a much more abundant clone is one base away. The rearrangement uses TRBV12-3 or TRBV12-4 and TRBJ2-7; 7 positions agree with TRBD2. The CDR3 extends over 13 amino acids. The DNA of the CDR3 is TGTGCCCGCAGTCCGGGACTATTTTACGAGCAGTACTTC. This gives the protein CARSPGLFYEQYF.

The chain has TRBV19 and TRBJ1-6; 8 nucleotides match TRBD1. The CDR3 runs to 17 residues. J gave up 1 base and V 3 bases, and 5 bases lay outside the gene matches. Germline CDR1 LNHDA, CDR2 SQIVND (reference sequence). This CDR3 is CASSIGQGRSYNSPLHF. The CDR3 DNA is TGTGCCAGTAGTATTGGACAGGGAAGGTCCTATAATTCACCCCTCCACTTT.

V usage is TRBV6-2 or TRBV6-3 and J usage is TRBJ2-2; a weak D match, TRBD1 (6 bases). This CDR3 contains 15 residues. V was shortened by 0 bases and J by 5 bases, with 10 bases between the two germline ends. The germline V gene has CDR1 MNHEY and CDR2 SVGEGT. In DNA, the CDR3 is TGTGCCAGCAGTTACTCGGCACAGGGTACCGGGGAGCTGTTTTTT. This translates into CASSYSAQGTGELFF.

The gene calls are TRBV6-5 and TRBJ2-2; a weak D match, TRBD1 (5 bases). This CDR3 region has 15 residues. Germline lookup yields CDR1 MNHEY and CDR2 SVGAGI. Trimming left V 6 bases short and J 0 bases short, with 11 bases between. DNA for the CDR3: TGTGCCAGCAGAATAGACAGATCGAACACCGGGGAGCTGTTTTTT. Its protein is CASRIDRSNTGELFF.

The chain employs TRBV28 and TRBJ2-2; possible D gene TRBD2, 6 bases. Germline V lookup: CDR1 MDHEN, CDR2 SYDVKM. Trimming shortened V by 3 bases and J by 4 bases, and 18 bases separated the two germline ends. This CDR3 region has 17 residues. This CDR3 reads CASSFRRGTVPTGELFF. Written as DNA, the CDR3 is TGTGCCAGCAGTTTCCGCCGGGGGACGGTGCCCACCGGGGAGCTGTTTTTT.

J is TRBJ2-2 and V is TRBV7-4, with D tentatively TRBD1 (6 bases). CDR3 size: 13 residues. V was clipped by 6 bases and J by 5 bases, with 10 bases between them. CDR1 SGHVT and CDR2 SQSDAQ come from the germline V gene. The CDR3 DNA follows: TGTGCCAGCAGACAAACAGGGACCGGGGAGCTGTTTTTT. Amino acid sequence: CASRQTGTGELFF.

The chain joins TRBV9 to TRBJ2-2; D call uncertain. Deletions cut 0 bases from V and 7 bases from J, with 10 bases between. The CDR3 length is 14 residues. Germline-derived CDR1 and CDR2 are SGDLS and YYNGEE. DNA of the CDR3: TGTGCCAGCAGCGTAGCTGTAGCTAACGGGGAGCTGTTTTTT. Its protein is CASSVAVANGELFF.

This clonotype was counted between two and nine times. This chain connects TRBV12-3 or TRBV12-4 to TRBJ1-5, with D hard to call. Trimming cost V 6 bases and J 3 bases, with 15 bases left between them. This CDR3 contains 15 residues. The CDR3 region is CASRPIGGPNQPQHF. The DNA of the CDR3 is TGTGCCAGCAGACCCATTGGAGGCCCCAATCAGCCCCAGCATTTT.

This clonotype was counted only a few times. The gene calls are TRBV7-2 and TRBJ2-5; D gene uncertain. CDR1 and CDR2 (germline): SGHTA, FQGNSA. The length of the CDR3 is 15 residues. Trimming removed 0 bases from V and 4 bases from J, with 12 bases in between. CDR3 bases: TGTGCCAGCAGCTTAGCGGGGTTTACGGGAGAGACCCAGTACTTC. Its translation is CASSLAGFTGETQYF.

This clonotype has just a few counts. The V and J genes are TRBV7-2 and TRBJ1-3, with 7 bases fitting TRBD1. Unmatched junction bases numbered 9, after V lost 5 bases and J lost 5 bases. This CDR3 spans 15 amino acids. Germline V gives CDR1 SGHTA, CDR2 FQGNSA. The CDR3 reads CASSQGGEVRNTIYF. The CDR3 region has the DNA TGTGCCAGCAGCCAAGGGGGCGAGGTTAGAAACACCATATATTTT. The entire variable domain, with the rest obtained from reference TRBV7-2 and TRBJ1-3, is as follows: GAGVSQSPSNKVTEKGKDVELRCDPISGHTALYWYRQSLGQGLEFLIYFQGNSAPDKSGLPSDRFSAERTGGSVSTLTIQRTQQEDSAVYLCASSQGGEVRNTIYFGEGSWLTVV.

A note on this clonotype: Possible read error: a much larger clone is one base away. The rearrangement links TRBV5-1 to TRBJ2-1; D gene uncertain. CDR1 and CDR2 (germline): SGHRS, YFSETQ. Trimming removed 0 bases at V and 11 bases at J, with 6 bases between. The CDR3 is made up of 11 amino acids. The chain's CDR3 is CASSLADKQFF. In DNA, the CDR3 is TGCGCCAGCAGCTTGGCCGATAAGCAGTTCTTC. The variable domain in full, with the rest retrieved from reference TRBV5-1 and TRBJ2-1, is KAGVTQTPRYLIKTRGQQVTLSCSPISGHRSVSWYQQTPGQGLQFLFEYFSETQRNKGNFPGRFSGRQFSNSRSEMNVSTLELGDSALYLCASSLADKQFFGPGTRLTVL.

This rearrangement joins TRBV27 to TRBJ2-7, with 8 bases identical to TRBD1. J gave up 6 bases and V 3 bases, and 4 bases lay outside the gene matches. CDR1 is MNHEY, CDR2 SMNVEV, per germline (reference sequence). The CDR3 is 13 residues long. CDR3 coding DNA: TGTGCCAGCAGTTTCGGACAGGGAGGCGAGCAGTACTTC. Translating it yields CASSFGQGGEQYF.

The rearrangement links TRBV7-9 to TRBJ2-5, with D possibly TRBD2 on 5 matching bases. V lost 1 base and J lost 1, with 10 bases in between. The CDR3 loop spans 15 amino acids. Per the germline V gene, CDR1 is SEHNR and CDR2 is FQNEAQ (reference sequence). The CDR3 loop is CASSLVVRGQETQYF. CDR3 nucleotides: TGTGCCAGCAGCTTAGTAGTCCGGGGCCAAGAGACCCAGTACTTC.